Following are 22 T cell receptor beta chains from one sample sequenced in a study of Ad26.COV2.S vaccination and SARS-CoV-2 variants. Treatment of the sample: over 15 received Ad26.COV2.S at low or high dose, single or two shots; 5 received placebo; per-sample allocation not given. Each sample was drawn 63 days after the first injection (of vaccine or placebo). The assay was immunoSEQ multiplex PCR, and TCRdb's table has in-frame clones only and misses some. Of 300,000 to 400,000 clones listed, roughly 80% are singletons. Material: peripheral blood, obtained in a trial of Ad26.COV2.S vaccine versus placebo. The receptors were gathered from a person between 18 and 65 years old who received the Ad26.COV2.S COVID-19 vaccine or a placebo.

The J gene is TRBJ1-6, the V gene TRBV4-1, with D possibly TRBD1 on 6 matching bases. V gave up 2 bases and J gave up 10 bases, with 21 bases separating them. This CDR3 comprises 17 residues. The germline CDR1 and CDR2 sequences are MGHRA and YSYEKL. In nucleotides, the CDR3 is TGCGCCAGCAGCCAACTCGGGCCGGCCTTAGGGGGATCACCCCTCCACTTT. Translated, it gives CASSQLGPALGGSPLHF.

This clone appeared once. V gene TRBV27 combines with J gene TRBJ1-1; D gene unclear. The CDR3 has 16 residues. The V and J ends lost 1 base and 0 bases respectively, with 12 bases between them. Germline CDR1 is MNHEY and CDR2 is SMNVEV (reference sequence). The CDR3 reads CASSLYSHSVNTEAFF. CDR3 bases: TGTGCCAGCAGTTTATATAGCCACAGTGTGAACACTGAAGCTTTCTTT.

The J gene is TRBJ1-1, the V gene TRBV29-1; the D is unclear. Trimming removed 7 bases at V and 1 base at J, with 7 bases between. Germline CDR1 is SQVTM and CDR2 is ANQGSEA. This CDR3 has 11 amino acids. The CDR3, as DNA: TGCAGCGCACGCACGAACACTGAAGCTTTCTTT. Its translation: CSARTNTEAFF.

The chain has TRBV28 and TRBJ1-1; D is uncertain. The CDR3 has 14 residues. CDR1 and CDR2 (germline): MDHEN, SYDVKM. The V gene lost 5 bases and the J gene lost 4 bases, with 14 bases spanning the gap. CDR3 nucleotides: TGTGCCAGCAGTCCCCCGGAGCAACGCACTGAAGCTTTCTTT. This gives the protein CASSPPEQRTEAFF.

The genes are TRBV5-5 and TRBJ2-7; D remains ambiguous. CDR1 is SGHKS, CDR2 YYEKEE, per germline (reference sequence). Deletions cut 4 bases from V and 2 bases from J, with 13 bases between. The CDR3 has 14 amino acids. CDR3 in amino acids: CASSPGFPPYEQYF. In nucleotides, the CDR3 is TGTGCCAGCAGCCCCGGATTCCCCCCCTACGAGCAGTACTTC.

The V call is TRBV5-4, the J call TRBJ2-5; TRBD2 might be the D (6 bases). The germline V gene encodes CDR1 SGHNT and CDR2 YYREEE (reference sequence). V was trimmed by 4 bases and J by 2 bases, leaving 12 bases between them. The CDR3 is 14 amino acids. The CDR3 coding sequence is TGTGCCAGCAGCAAGGGACTGGGACAAGAGACCCAGTACTTC. Protein product: CASSKGLGQETQYF.

The chain has TRBV4-1 and TRBJ2-1; D gene unclear. Germline CDR1 and CDR2: MGHRA and YSYEKL. The V end lost 4 bases, the J end lost 5 bases, and 3 bases lay between the germline ends. The CDR3 length is 11 residues. CDR3 residues: CASSRDNEQFF. CDR3 in DNA: TGCGCCAGCAGCCGGGACAATGAGCAGTTCTTC.

The chain is built from TRBV9 and TRBJ2-1; D gene uncertain. CDR1 and CDR2 (germline): SGDLS, YYNGEE. This CDR3 comprises 15 residues. V lost 0 bases to trimming and J lost 6 bases, with 13 bases between them. The CDR3 here is CASSVGETKTNEQFF. The CDR3 DNA reads TGTGCCAGCAGCGTAGGTGAGACAAAAACCAATGAGCAGTTCTTC.

This chain uses TRBV2 with TRBJ2-6; 7 bases are shared with TRBD1. Germline trimming cut 2 bases from V and 2 bases from J; bases unmatched to any gene: 3. Germline CDR1 is SNHLY and CDR2 is FYNNEI. CDR3 length: 16 amino acids. For the CDR3, the DNA is TGTGCCAGCAGTGAATGGGGGACAGCTGGGGCCAACGTCCTGACTTTC. This gives the protein CASSEWGTAGANVLTF.

This rearrangement joins TRBV11-2 to TRBJ1-2; perhaps TRBD1 as D (6 bases). Per the germline V gene, CDR1 is SGHAT and CDR2 is FQNNGV. CDR3 length: 15 residues. With 4 bases removed from V and 2 bases from J, the gap between germline ends came to 14 bases. The CDR3 DNA follows: TGTGCCAGCAGCTCGTCCCAGGGGAGGAACTATGGCTACACCTTC. Translating it yields CASSSSQGRNYGYTF.

The J gene is TRBJ1-2, the V gene TRBV2; TRBD1 aligns across 7 bases. V was clipped by 7 bases and J by 4 bases; unmatched bases: 3. CDR3 length equals 12 residues. Germline V gene sequence: CDR1 SNHLY, CDR2 FYNNEI. The CDR3 protein is CASTGDSYGYTF. The CDR3 DNA sequence: TGTGCCAGCACTGGGGACAGCTATGGCTACACCTTC.

This chain joins TRBV12-3 or TRBV12-4 and TRBJ2-3; no definite D call. Trimming removed 5 bases at V and 4 bases at J, with 10 bases between. The CDR3 loop spans 13 amino acids. Here the CDR3 DNA reads TGTGCCAGCAGTCCCAACCTTCCAGATACGCAGTATTTT. Its protein product is CASSPNLPDTQYF.

This clone has just one count. The V gene is TRBV7-2, the J gene TRBJ2-3, with 8 bases matching TRBD2. The CDR3 covers 14 residues. Trimming removed 6 bases from V and 4 bases from J; junction bases left unmatched: 6. CDR1 and CDR2 (germline): SGHTA, FQGNSA. The DNA for the CDR3 is TGTGCCAGCAGGGGCGGGGGGTCGCCAGATACGCAGTATTTT. Encoded protein: CASRGGGSPDTQYF.

The CDR3 coding sequence is TGTGCCAGCAGCTTTGACTCTAACGGGAACACTGAAGCTTTCTTT. Translating it yields CASSFDSNGNTEAFF. The chain recombines TRBV7-2 with TRBJ1-1; D call uncertain. From germline, CDR1 is SGHTA and CDR2 FQGNSA. V was shortened by 3 bases and J by 1 base, with 12 bases between the two germline ends. The CDR3 is made up of 15 amino acids.

V and J are TRBV6-5 and TRBJ1-1; TRBD1 is a possible D gene (5 bases). Germline V lookup: CDR1 MNHEY, CDR2 SVGAGI. Trimming removed 5 bases at V and 5 bases at J, with 12 bases between. The CDR3 runs 13 residues. The CDR3 region has the DNA TGTGCCAGCAGTAGGGGTACGCGGACTGAAGCTTTCTTT. Translating gives CASSRGTRTEAFF.

This chain uses TRBV7-9 with TRBJ2-7, with D tentatively TRBD1 (5 bases). Trimming took 5 bases from V and 2 from J, leaving 10 bases between them. CDR3 length equals 13 residues. Germline V lookup: CDR1 SEHNR, CDR2 FQNEAQ (reference sequence). CDR3 DNA: TGTGCCAGCAGCCTCTCGGACACCTACGAGCAGTACTTC. Amino acid sequence: CASSLSDTYEQYF.

The genes are TRBV5-4 and TRBJ1-1; D gene unclear. Germline lookup yields CDR1 SGHNT and CDR2 YYREEE (reference sequence). V lost 10 bases and J lost 1, with 8 bases in between. The CDR3 is 11 residues long. The CDR3 DNA follows: TGTGCCGCGGGAGGGAACACTGAAGCTTTCTTT. This translates into CAAGGNTEAFF. Combining the CDR3 with reference TRBV5-4 and TRBJ1-1 gives the whole variable domain ETGVTQSPTHLIKTRGQQVTLRCSSQSGHNTVSWYQQALGQGPQFIFQYYREEENGRGNFPPRFSGLQFPNYSSELNVNALELDDSALYLCAAGGNTEAFFGQGTRLTVV.

This chain links TRBV5-4 with TRBJ1-2; TRBD1 matches 7 bases. This CDR3 region has 13 residues. In germline, CDR1 is SGHNT, CDR2 YYREEE (reference sequence). Unmatched junction bases numbered 9, after V lost 5 bases and J lost 8 bases. The CDR3 region is CASRRDRVGGYTF. CDR3 bases: TGTGCCAGCAGGCGAGACAGGGTTGGCGGCTACACCTTC.

The rearrangement links TRBV5-1 to TRBJ2-3; 10 bases agree with TRBD1. Trimming took 3 bases from V and 3 from J; bases not matched to a gene: 4. From germline, CDR1 is SGHRS and CDR2 YFSETQ. The CDR3 totals 15 residues. Written as DNA, the CDR3 is TGCGCCAGCAGCTCAACGGGACAGGGGACAGATACGCAGTATTTT. Amino acids: CASSSTGQGTDTQYF.

The gene calls are TRBV3-1 (or the pseudogene TRBV3-2) and TRBJ2-3; perhaps TRBD1 as D (5 bases). The CDR3 consists of 13 residues. Deletions cut 6 bases from V and 6 bases from J, with 13 bases between. Germline V gene lookup returns CDR1 LGHDT and CDR2 YNNKEL (reference sequence). The CDR3 protein is CASSRRGEDTQYF. The CDR3 DNA is TGTGCCAGCAGTCGAAGGGGCGAGGATACGCAGTATTTT.

The chain recombines TRBV7-9 with TRBJ2-6; D not resolved. CDR1 SEHNR and CDR2 FQNEAQ come from the germline V gene (reference sequence). CDR3 length: 15 amino acids. The V end was cut by 3 bases, the J end by 0 bases, with 6 bases between. CDR3 residues: CASSFYSSGANVLTF. DNA of the CDR3: TGTGCCAGCAGCTTCTATTCCTCTGGGGCCAACGTCCTGACTTTC. The variable domain in full, completed from reference TRBV7-9 and TRBJ2-6, reads DTGVSQNPRHKITKRGQNVTFRCDPISEHNRLYWYRQTLGQGPEFLTYFQNEAQLEKSRLLSDRFSAERPKGSFSTLEIQRTEQGDSAMYLCASSFYSSGANVLTFGAGSRLTVL.

This clone was seen once. The rearrangement uses TRBV3-1 (or the pseudogene TRBV3-2) and TRBJ2-6; 7 bases match TRBD1. CDR1 LGHDT and CDR2 YNNKEL come from the germline V gene (reference sequence). The CDR3 sequence is 19 residues long. Trimming cost V 4 bases and J 2 bases; bases outside gene matches: 14. The CDR3 nucleotides are TGTGCCAGCAGCCCCCGAAATAGGGGGCTCTTTACTGGGGCCAACGTCCTGACTTTC. It encodes CASSPRNRGLFTGANVLTF.